The 6 T cell receptor beta chains presented below share a single source sample, sequenced in a study of technical replicates of blood from a few donors. Clones were sequenced by immunoSEQ multiplex PCR, and TCRdb holds only the in-frame ones, with some missing. In the table there are some 98,000 clones, approximately 94% of which are singletons. The sequenced material came from T cells isolated from PBMCs. Receptor source: a human donor in good health.

The rearrangement links TRBV6-1 to TRBJ1-4; 9 nucleotides align to TRBD1. The length of the CDR3 is 17 residues. With 4 bases clipped from V and 8 bases from J, the junction kept 14 bases outside the gene matches. Germline V CDR1 and CDR2: MNHNS, SASEGT. As DNA, the CDR3 is TGTGCCAGCAGTGGGGCAAGCGGGGACAGGGTACAGGAAAAACTGTTTTTT. It yields the protein CASSGASGDRVQEKLFF.

The CDR3 nucleotides are TGTGCCAGCAGCAGAGGAAGAGGGAGGGATCCCGGTGAAAAACTGTTTTTT. Translation: CASSRGRGRDPGEKLFF. The chain joins TRBV11-2 to TRBJ1-4; D is ambiguous. CDR1 SGHAT and CDR2 FQNNGV come from the germline V gene. Trimming cost V 5 bases and J 7 bases, with 23 bases left between them. This CDR3 comprises 17 residues.

This clone was picked up one time. The genes are TRBV6-6 and TRBJ2-7; no definite D call. This CDR3 has 14 amino acids. V lost 2 bases and J 6 bases, leaving 14 bases between the germline ends. Germline values: CDR1 MNHNY, CDR2 SVGAGI (reference sequence). CDR3 nucleotide sequence: TGTGCCAGCAGTTACCTTCCGGGTCCGGGCGAGCAGTACTTC. Its protein product is CASSYLPGPGEQYF.

There are a few counts of this clone. The gene calls are TRBV27 and TRBJ1-1; possibly TRBD1 for D (6 bases). The V end was cut by 2 bases, the J end by 7 bases, with 14 bases between. CDR3 length: 14 amino acids. Germline CDR1 is MNHEY and CDR2 is SMNVEV (reference sequence). CDR3 loop: CASSLVRGDGEAFF. In DNA form, the CDR3 reads TGTGCCAGCAGTTTAGTCAGGGGCGATGGTGAAGCTTTCTTT.

The chain has TRBV6-5 and TRBJ2-5, with TRBD1 matching 9 bases. Judging by the DNA end, TRBJ2-7 fits better; the J call may be wrong. This CDR3 spans 15 amino acids. Germline values: CDR1 MNHEY, CDR2 SVGAGI. The CDR3 DNA is TGTGCCAGCACCCAGGACAGGGGCCCTCCCTACGAGCAGTACTTC. Its translation: CASTQDRGPPYEQYF.

The rearrangement uses TRBV5-1 and TRBJ1-1; 7 bases align to TRBD1. The CDR3 runs 18 residues. Germline CDR1 reads SGHRS; CDR2 reads YFSETQ. V was clipped by 2 bases and J by 1 base; unmatched bases: 14. The CDR3 sequence is CASSLRGRDSLGNTEAFF. DNA of the CDR3: TGCGCCAGCAGCTTAAGGGGGCGGGACTCTCTTGGGAACACTGAAGCTTTCTTT. Filled out from reference TRBV5-1 and TRBJ1-1, the complete variable domain reads KAGVTQTPRYLIKTRGQQVTLSCSPISGHRSVSWYQQTPGQGLQFLFEYFSETQRNKGNFPGRFSGRQFSNSRSEMNVSTLELGDSALYLCASSLRGRDSLGNTEAFFGQGTRLTVV.